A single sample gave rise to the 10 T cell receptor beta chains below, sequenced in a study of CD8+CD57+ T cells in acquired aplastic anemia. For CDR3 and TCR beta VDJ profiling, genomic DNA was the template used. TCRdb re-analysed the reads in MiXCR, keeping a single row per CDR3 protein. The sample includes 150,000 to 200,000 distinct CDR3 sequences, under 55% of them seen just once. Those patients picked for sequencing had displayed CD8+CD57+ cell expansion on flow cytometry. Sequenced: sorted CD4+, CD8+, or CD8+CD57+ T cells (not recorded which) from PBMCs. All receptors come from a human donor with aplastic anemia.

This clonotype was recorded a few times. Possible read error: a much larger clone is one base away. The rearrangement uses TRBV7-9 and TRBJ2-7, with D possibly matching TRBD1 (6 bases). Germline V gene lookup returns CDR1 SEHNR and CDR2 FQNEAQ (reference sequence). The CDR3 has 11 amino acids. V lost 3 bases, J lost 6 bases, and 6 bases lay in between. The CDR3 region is CASSLGAEQYF. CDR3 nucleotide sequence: TGTGCCAGCAGCTTGGGGGCCGAGCAGTACTTC.

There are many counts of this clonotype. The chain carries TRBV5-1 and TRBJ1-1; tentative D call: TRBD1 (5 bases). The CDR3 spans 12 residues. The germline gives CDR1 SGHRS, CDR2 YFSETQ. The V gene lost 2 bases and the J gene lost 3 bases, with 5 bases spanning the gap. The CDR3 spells CASSLGDTEAFF. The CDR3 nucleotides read TGCGCCAGCAGCTTAGGGGACACTGAAGCTTTCTTT.

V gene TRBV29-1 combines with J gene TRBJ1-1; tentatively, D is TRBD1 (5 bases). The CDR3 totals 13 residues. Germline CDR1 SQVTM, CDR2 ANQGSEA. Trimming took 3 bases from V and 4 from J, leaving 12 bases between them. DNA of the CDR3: TGCAGCGTTGATGGGGGGAGGGCCACTGAAGCTTTCTTT. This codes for CSVDGGRATEAFF. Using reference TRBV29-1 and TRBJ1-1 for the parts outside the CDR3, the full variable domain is SAVISQKPSRDICQRGTSLTIQCQVDSQVTMMFWYRQQPGQSLTLIATANQGSEATYESGFVIDKFPISRPNLTFSTLTVSNMSPEDSSIYLCSVDGGRATEAFFGQGTRLTVV.

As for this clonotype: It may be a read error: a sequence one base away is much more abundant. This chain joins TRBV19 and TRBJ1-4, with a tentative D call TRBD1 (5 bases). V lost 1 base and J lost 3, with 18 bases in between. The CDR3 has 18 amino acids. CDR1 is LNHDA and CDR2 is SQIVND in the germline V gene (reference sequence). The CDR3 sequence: CASSIGSARGAANEKLFF. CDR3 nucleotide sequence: TGTGCCAGTAGTATAGGCTCAGCTAGGGGCGCAGCTAATGAAAAACTGTTTTTT.

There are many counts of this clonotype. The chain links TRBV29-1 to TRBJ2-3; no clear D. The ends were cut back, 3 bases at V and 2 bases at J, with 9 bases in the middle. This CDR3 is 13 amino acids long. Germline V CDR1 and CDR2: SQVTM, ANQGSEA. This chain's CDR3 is CSVDVGSTDTQYF. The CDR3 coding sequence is TGCAGCGTTGACGTGGGGTCCACAGATACGCAGTATTTT.

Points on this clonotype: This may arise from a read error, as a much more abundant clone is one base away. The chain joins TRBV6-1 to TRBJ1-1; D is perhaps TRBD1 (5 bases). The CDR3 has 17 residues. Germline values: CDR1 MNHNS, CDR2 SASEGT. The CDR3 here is CASRWGTGRRMNTEALF. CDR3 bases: TGTGCCAGCAGGTGGGGTACAGGTCGCAGAATGAACACTGAAGCTCTCTTT.

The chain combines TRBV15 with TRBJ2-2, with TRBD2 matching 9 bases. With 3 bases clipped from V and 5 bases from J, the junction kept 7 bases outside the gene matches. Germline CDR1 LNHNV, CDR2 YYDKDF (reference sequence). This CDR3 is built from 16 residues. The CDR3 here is CATSSETSGTTGELFF. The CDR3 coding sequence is TGTGCCACCAGCAGTGAGACTAGCGGAACTACCGGGGAGCTGTTTTTT.

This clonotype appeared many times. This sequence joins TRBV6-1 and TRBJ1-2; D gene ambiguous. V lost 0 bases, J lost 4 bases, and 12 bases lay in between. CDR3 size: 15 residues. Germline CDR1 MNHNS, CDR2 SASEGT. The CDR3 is CASSEAVGQTYGYTF. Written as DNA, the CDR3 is TGTGCCAGCAGTGAAGCGGTCGGCCAGACCTATGGCTACACCTTC.

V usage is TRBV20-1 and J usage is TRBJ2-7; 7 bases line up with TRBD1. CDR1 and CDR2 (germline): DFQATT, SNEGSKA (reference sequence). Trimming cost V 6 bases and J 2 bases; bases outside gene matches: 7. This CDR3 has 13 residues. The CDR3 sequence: CSAIRQGPYEQYF. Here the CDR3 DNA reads TGCAGTGCGATTCGACAGGGACCCTACGAGCAGTACTTC.

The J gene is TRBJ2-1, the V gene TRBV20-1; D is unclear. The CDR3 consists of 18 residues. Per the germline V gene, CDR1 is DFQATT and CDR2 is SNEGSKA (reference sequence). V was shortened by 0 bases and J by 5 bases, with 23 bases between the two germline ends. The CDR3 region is CSARDQVAPEETHNEQFF. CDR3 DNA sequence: TGCAGTGCTAGAGATCAGGTAGCCCCCGAGGAAACCCACAATGAGCAGTTCTTC.